These 29 T cell receptor beta chains originate from one sample sequenced in a study of Ad26.COV2.S vaccination and SARS-CoV-2 variants. Stated treatment: 15 to 20 received Ad26.COV2.S at low or high dose, single or two shots; about 5 received placebo; per-sample allocation not given. Samples came from day 63 after the first vaccine or placebo injection. This table comes from immunoSEQ multiplex PCR, and its TCRdb copy is limited to in-frame clones, with some not included. The table shows 200,000 to 300,000 clones, with more than 75% occurring only once. The input for sequencing was peripheral blood, taken in a trial of Ad26.COV2.S vaccine versus placebo. The receptors originated from a person aged 18-60 years who received the Ad26.COV2.S COVID-19 vaccine or a placebo.

This chain uses TRBV15 with TRBJ2-5, with TRBD2 identical over 7 bases. CDR1 and CDR2 (germline): LNHNV, YYDKDF (reference sequence). Trimming cost V 6 bases and J 1 base; bases outside gene matches: 5. The CDR3 sequence is 14 residues long. The CDR3 protein is CATSPLAAQETQYF. CDR3 bases: TGTGCCACCAGTCCCCTAGCGGCCCAAGAGACCCAGTACTTC.

The V and J genes are TRBV21-1 and TRBJ2-1; the table assigns TRBD1, which was not confirmed against the DNA. TRBV21-1 is a pseudogene segment. This CDR3 region has 16 residues. For the CDR3, the DNA is TGTGCCAGCAGCACCAGACAGGCCGAGGGTTACAATGAGCAGTTCTTC. Its translation: CASSTRQAEGYNEQFF.

The chain links TRBV6-5 to TRBJ1-5; a weak D match, TRBD1 (6 bases). The V end lost 4 bases, the J end lost 6 bases, and 7 bases lay between the germline ends. The CDR3 is 12 amino acids. The V gene's germline CDR1 is MNHEY and CDR2 SVGAGI. The CDR3 DNA sequence: TGTGCCAGCAGTTCAGGGGTTCAGCCCCAGCATTTT. This translates into CASSSGVQPQHF.

CDR3 residues: CASSPFRRADTQYF. CDR3 DNA sequence: TGTGCCAGCAGCCCATTCCGGAGGGCGGATACGCAGTATTTT. The rearrangement joins TRBV3-1 (or the pseudogene TRBV3-2) to TRBJ2-3, with a possible D match to TRBD2 (6 bases). Germline V gene data show CDR1 as LGHDT and CDR2 as YNNKEL (reference sequence). V was pared by 4 bases and J by 6 bases, with 14 bases between. This CDR3 contains 14 residues.

The gene calls are TRBV7-9 and TRBJ2-5; D ambiguous. V was cut by 2 bases and J by 5 bases, with 6 bases left in between. The CDR3 covers 12 residues. Germline V gives CDR1 SEHNR, CDR2 FQNEAQ (reference sequence). CDR3 region: CASSLIMETQYF. CDR3 sequence (DNA): TGTGCCAGCAGCTTAATAATGGAGACCCAGTACTTC.

The chain carries TRBV11-2 and TRBJ2-5, with D hard to call. The CDR3 is 15 residues long. Per the germline V gene, CDR1 is SGHAT and CDR2 is FQNNGV. V was trimmed by 0 bases and J by 1 base, leaving 9 bases between them. DNA of the CDR3: TGTGCCAGCAGCTTAGAGATCGTAATCCAAGAGACCCAGTACTTC. The encoded protein is CASSLEIVIQETQYF.

The J gene is TRBJ2-5, the V gene TRBV11-3; tentatively, D is TRBD2 (5 bases). The CDR3 extends over 13 amino acids. Trimming took off 0 bases at V and 3 bases at J, with 5 bases between the two ends. CDR1 is SGHNT, CDR2 YENEEA, per germline. As DNA, the CDR3 is TGTGCCAGCAGCTTAGACGGGAAAGAGACCCAGTACTTC. Translated: CASSLDGKETQYF.

There are a few counts of this clone. The J gene is TRBJ2-1, the V gene TRBV7-9; D is undetermined. With 1 base removed from V and 7 bases from J, the gap between germline ends came to 11 bases. Germline CDR1 and CDR2: SEHNR and FQNEAQ (reference sequence). The CDR3 runs to 14 residues. The CDR3 here is CASSLGSSRNEQFF. CDR3 bases: TGTGCCAGCAGCTTAGGGTCCTCCAGAAATGAGCAGTTCTTC.

The rearrangement joins TRBV6-2 or TRBV6-3 to TRBJ2-1, with TRBD2 as a possible D gene (5 bases). This CDR3 spans 16 amino acids. The germline V gene encodes CDR1 MNHEY and CDR2 SVGEGT. Trimming pared 5 bases from V and 0 bases from J, leaving 14 bases between. The CDR3 DNA sequence: TGTGCCAGCAGTCCGCTCGGACTGGGCTCCTACAATGAGCAGTTCTTC. Protein sequence: CASSPLGLGSYNEQFF.

V usage is TRBV10-3 and J usage is TRBJ2-7; 15 bases agree with TRBD2. The germline V gene encodes CDR1 ENHRY and CDR2 SYGVKD. V trimming: 10 bases; J trimming: 4 bases; junction bases outside the gene matches: 8. The CDR3 extends over 15 amino acids. CDR3 sequence: CASQGLAGGSYEQYF. In DNA, the CDR3 is TGTGCCAGCCAGGGACTAGCGGGGGGCTCGTACGAGCAGTACTTC.

This chain joins TRBV21-1 and TRBJ2-5; TRBD1, the table's D call, was not compared with the DNA. TRBV21-1 is assigned pseudogene status. The CDR3 covers 14 residues. CDR3 in DNA: TGTGCCAGCAGCAAATCACAGGGGAGGGAGACCCAGTACTTC. It yields the protein CASSKSQGRETQYF.

CDR3 loop: CASSLEAGVYEQFF. The CDR3 DNA reads TGTGCCAGCAGCTTAGAAGCGGGGGTCTATGAGCAGTTCTTC. This rearrangement joins TRBV7-2 to TRBJ2-1; TRBD2 matches 8 bases. The CDR3 is made up of 14 amino acids. Germline CDR1 and CDR2: SGHTA and FQGNSA. Trimming took 1 base from V and 8 from J; bases not matched to a gene: 4.

The chain joins TRBV3-1 (or the pseudogene TRBV3-2) to TRBJ1-2, with 9 bases aligning to TRBD1. The V gene end was trimmed by 5 bases and the J gene end by 6 bases; junction bases not matched to a gene: 1. The CDR3 is 12 amino acids. CDR1 is LGHDT, CDR2 YNNKEL, per germline (reference sequence). The CDR3 spells CASSDRGDGYTF. The CDR3 DNA reads TGTGCCAGCAGCGACAGGGGGGATGGCTACACCTTC.

DNA for the CDR3: TGTGCCAGCAGCCAAACCGGACAGGATTCACTCAATGAGCAGTTCTTC. Translation gives CASSQTGQDSLNEQFF. The chain has TRBV4-2 and TRBJ2-1; 7 nucleotides align to TRBD1. V dropped 2 bases and J dropped 6; count of bases not matched to a gene: 10. Germline V CDR1 and CDR2: LGHNA, YNFKEQ. The CDR3 contains 16 residues.

This chain joins TRBV2 and TRBJ2-5; D gene unclear. V dropped 0 bases and J dropped 7 bases, with 12 bases sitting between them. The CDR3 extends over 14 amino acids. CDR1 SNHLY and CDR2 FYNNEI come from the germline V gene. CDR3 bases: TGTGCCAGCAGTGAAGCGAGGTCAGCTTGGACCCAGTACTTC. Its protein product is CASSEARSAWTQYF.

The chain employs TRBV12-3 or TRBV12-4 and TRBJ1-2; no clear D gene. The CDR3 runs 13 residues. Between the trimmed V and J ends, which lost 0 bases and 4 bases, there was a span of 6 bases. The CDR3, as DNA: TGTGCCAGCAGTTTAGCAGGGCGCTATGGCTACACCTTC. This encodes CASSLAGRYGYTF.

This clone occurred a few times. This chain connects TRBV6-1 to TRBJ2-1, with D possibly matching TRBD1 (6 bases). With 3 bases removed from V and 5 bases from J, the gap between germline ends came to 14 bases. The CDR3 totals 15 residues. Germline values: CDR1 MNHNS, CDR2 SASEGT. CDR3 in amino acids: CASSEVVGDNNEQFF. The CDR3 coding sequence is TGTGCCAGCAGTGAGGTTGTAGGGGACAACAATGAGCAGTTCTTC.

This clone was picked up one time. The chain links TRBV10-3 to TRBJ2-5; possible D gene TRBD2, 6 bases. V lost 5 bases and J 4 bases, leaving 14 bases between the germline ends. The CDR3 is made up of 14 amino acids. Germline values: CDR1 ENHRY, CDR2 SYGVKD. CDR3 sequence reads: CAISRLAGRETQYF. The CDR3 DNA sequence: TGTGCCATCAGTAGGCTAGCCGGGAGAGAGACCCAGTACTTC.

The J gene is TRBJ2-7, the V gene TRBV11-3; 7 bases are a match to TRBD2. The CDR3 spans 13 residues. Germline CDR1 and CDR2: SGHNT and YENEEA. The junction had 2 bases not matched to a gene; V was cut back by 0 bases and J by 6 bases. CDR3 sequence: CASSLEAGTEQYF. In DNA form, the CDR3 reads TGTGCCAGCAGCTTAGAAGCGGGGACCGAGCAGTACTTC.

The chain links TRBV7-2 to TRBJ2-7; D is unclear. CDR3 length: 11 amino acids. V was trimmed by 5 bases and J by 0 bases, leaving 2 bases between them. Germline V gene data show CDR1 as SGHTA and CDR2 as FQGNSA. CDR3 bases: TGTGCCAGCAGCGTCTCCTACGAGCAGTACTTC. This encodes CASSVSYEQYF.

The chain couples TRBV10-3 to TRBJ2-7, with TRBD1 matching 8 bases. The germline CDR1 and CDR2 sequences are ENHRY and SYGVKD. The CDR3 consists of 14 residues. V shed 0 bases, J shed 6 bases, and the junction held 4 bases outside the gene matches. The CDR3 nucleotides are TGTGCCATCAGTGAGTCAACAGGGGGAGGCGAGCAGTACTTC. This encodes CAISESTGGGEQYF.

CDR3 bases: TGTGCCTGGGGCCGGGACGGCCCCTACAATGAGCAGTTCTTC. It translates to CAWGRDGPYNEQFF. J is TRBJ2-1 and V is TRBV30; D is tentatively TRBD1 or TRBD2 (5 bases each). CDR3 length: 14 residues. Deletions cut 5 bases from V and 2 bases from J, with 13 bases between. Germline loops: CDR1 GTSNPN, CDR2 SVGIG (reference sequence).

For the CDR3, the DNA is TGTGCCAGCACGAGGTCGTTAACATTACCGGGACAGTCGTCTTCGGCACCCCTCCACTTT. Translation: CASTRSLTLPGQSSSAPLHF. The chain combines TRBV2 with TRBJ1-6; 7 nucleotides match TRBD1. Trimming removed 7 bases from V and 11 bases from J; junction bases left unmatched: 29. The CDR3 is 20 amino acids. The V gene's germline CDR1 is SNHLY and CDR2 FYNNEI. Filled out from reference TRBV2 and TRBJ1-6, the complete variable domain reads EPEVTQTPSHQVTQMGQEVILRCVPISNHLYFYWYRQILGQKVEFLVSFYNNEISEKSEIFDDQFSVERPDGSNFTLKIRSTKLEDSAMYFCASTRSLTLPGQSSSAPLHFGNGTRLTVT.

This rearrangement joins TRBV14 to TRBJ1-4; a weak D match, TRBD1 (6 bases). The germline V gene encodes CDR1 SGHDN and CDR2 FVKESK. This CDR3 contains 17 residues. Trimming removed 4 bases at V and 8 bases at J, with 23 bases between. CDR3 protein: CASSPFDRGAYREKLFF. CDR3 DNA sequence: TGTGCCAGCAGCCCATTCGATCGGGGGGCTTATCGGGAAAAACTGTTTTTT.

CDR3 sequence reads: CASSLYTGSNYGYTF. The CDR3 DNA follows: TGTGCCAGCAGCTTGTACACCGGATCTAACTATGGCTACACCTTC. The V and J genes are TRBV7-3 and TRBJ1-2, with D unresolved. The CDR3 is 15 amino acids. Germline loops: CDR1 SGHTA, CDR2 FQGTGA. Trimming removed 3 bases from V and 0 bases from J, with 11 bases in between.

This sequence joins TRBV4-3 and TRBJ2-7; no firm D call. This CDR3 spans 15 amino acids. Per the germline V gene, CDR1 is LGHNA and CDR2 is YSLEER. The ends were cut back, 0 bases at V and 6 bases at J, with 15 bases in the middle. For the CDR3, the DNA is TGCGCCAGCAGCCAAGAAAGGTCCGGCGGTCGCGAGCAGTACTTC. This codes for CASSQERSGGREQYF.

This chain connects TRBV10-3 to TRBJ1-1, with a weak D call TRBD1 (5 bases). Germline CDR1 is ENHRY and CDR2 is SYGVKD. V lost 6 bases, J lost 5 bases, and 16 bases lay in between. This CDR3 spans 14 amino acids. The CDR3 DNA follows: TGTGCCATCAGACCCGCGGGGGTTGGAACTGAAGCTTTCTTT. Its translation is CAIRPAGVGTEAFF.

A word on this clone: Other DNA sequences in this sample translate to the same CDR3. The chain combines TRBV7-9 with TRBJ2-7; D is uncertain. Trimming removed 5 bases from V and 3 bases from J, with 5 bases in between. Per germline, CDR1 SEHNR and CDR2 FQNEAQ (reference sequence). The CDR3 totals 11 residues. Here the CDR3 DNA reads TGTGCCAGCAGCCTCATCTACGAGCAGTACTTC. Translating gives CASSLIYEQYF.

The rearrangement links TRBV7-6 to TRBJ2-5; D possibly corresponds to TRBD2 (5 bases). V was pared by 2 bases and J by 2 bases, with 12 bases between. This CDR3 is built from 15 residues. Germline loops: CDR1 SGHVS, CDR2 FNYEAQ. The CDR3 loop reads CASSLMTGKQETQYF. The CDR3 coding sequence is TGTGCCAGCAGCTTAATGACGGGGAAACAAGAGACCCAGTACTTC.